This is a list of T cell receptor beta chains from one sample in a study of blood T cell repertoires in COVID-19. Here immunoSEQ multiplex PCR was the method, and the copy in TCRdb shows in-frame clones only, minus some. The sample includes about 250,000 clones, 86% seen only once; the top ten take 1.5% to 2%. Sample: peripheral blood. Receptors were obtained from an older woman who had recovered from COVID-19. Each CDR3 is given with its conserved first and last residue. Each record gives: D gene, J gene, V gene, clone size, CDR3 DNA, CDR3 protein. D genes are given only for firm matches. For some rows the clone size is stated as once, few or many, or as a class when expanded; others skip it.

>TRBD1|TRBJ1-6|TRBV4-3|NA
TGCGCCAGCAGATCCGGACAGGGCAATAATTCACCCCTCCACTTT
CASRSGQGNNSPLHF
>NA|TRBJ1-3|TRBV2|NA
TGTGCCAGCAGGTACTCTGGAAACACCATATATTTT
CASRYSGNTIYF
>NA|TRBJ2-1|TRBV11-2|NA
TGTGCCAGCAGCCCCGTACTATCAAATGAGCAGTTCTTC
CASSPVLSNEQFF
>TRBD1|TRBJ1-4|TRBV7-6|NA
TGTGCCAGCAGCTTATTACAGGGGATTGGGGAAAAACTGTTTTTT
CASSLLQGIGEKLFF
>TRBD2|TRBJ2-6|TRBV29-1|NA
TGCAGCGCCCACGCGGGGGGGGCTGGGGCCAACGTCCTGACTTTC
CSAHAGGAGANVLTF
>TRBD1|TRBJ2-3|TRBV5-4|NA
TGTGCCAGCAGCGTCGACAGGGGGAGCAACACAGATACGCAGTATTTT
CASSVDRGSNTDTQYF
>NA|TRBJ1-1|TRBV2|NA
TGTGCCAGCAGCCTACAGGTAAACACTGAAGCTTTCTTT
CASSLQVNTEAFF
>TRBD1|TRBJ1-2|TRBV7-9|NA
TGTGCCAGCAGCTTGGGGGGACAGGGATTTGGCTACACCTTC
CASSLGGQGFGYTF
>TRBD2|TRBJ2-3|TRBV6-5|once
TGTGCCAGCAGTTACCCCCTCGGGGGGGGACGAGATACGCAGTATTTT
CASSYPLGGGRDTQYF
>NA|TRBJ2-1|TRBV18|NA
TGTGCCAGCTCACCAGGGGGGAGGATTGACAATGAGCAGTTCTTC
CASSPGGRIDNEQFF
>NA|TRBJ1-2|TRBV21-1|NA
TGTGCCAGCAGCAAACCGGAGCTATCCTATGGCTACACCTTC
CASSKPELSYGYTF
>NA|TRBJ2-5|TRBV18|NA
TGTGCCAGCTCACCGTTGGCTAGTGGGACCCAGTACTTC
CASSPLASGTQYF
>NA|TRBJ2-1|TRBV9|NA
TGTGCCAGCAGTTCGTCGGGAAGTACAATCTTGGAGCAGTTCTTC
CASSSSGSTILEQFF
>NA|TRBJ2-7|TRBV27|few
TGTGCCAGCAGCCTTATCCGGGGTCTAAGCGAGCAGTACTTC
CASSLIRGLSEQYF
>TRBD2|TRBJ2-1|TRBV7-2|NA
TGTGCCAGCAGCCTCAGCGGGGGGGTATACGATGAGCAGTTCTTC
CASSLSGGVYDEQFF
>TRBD2|TRBJ2-1|TRBV6-4|NA
TGTGCCAGCAGTGACTGGGGGGGCAATGAGCAGTTCTTC
CASSDWGGNEQFF
>TRBD1|TRBJ2-7|TRBV28|NA
TGTGCCAGCAGTCAGACAGGGTTCAGGGACGAGCAGTACTTC
CASSQTGFRDEQYF
>TRBD2|TRBJ2-1|TRBV5-4|NA
TGTGCCAGCAGCCCTGGGGGGACTAGCGACAATGAGCAGTTCTTC
CASSPGGTSDNEQFF
>NA|TRBJ2-7|TRBV27|NA
TGTGCCAGCAGTTTAAACGTGGGGGCACGGTTC
CASSLNVGARF
>NA|TRBJ2-7|TRBV28|NA
TGTGCCAGCGTGAGATTCTACGAGCAGTACTTC
CASVRFYEQYF
>NA|TRBJ1-6|TRBV3-1/TRBV3-2|few
TGTGCCAGCAGCCAACAGGGAGGTAATTCACCCCTCCACTTT
CASSQQGGNSPLHF
>NA|TRBJ2-7|TRBV12-3/TRBV12-4|NA
TGTGCCAGCAGATTTAACTACGAGCAGTACTTC
CASRFNYEQYF
>NA|TRBJ2-7|TRBV29-1|NA
TGCAGCGTCTCGAATCAGGGTGGGCCCTACGAGCAGTACTTC
CSVSNQGGPYEQYF
>TRBD1|TRBJ1-1|TRBV4-2|NA
TGTGCCAGCAGCCATAACAGGGGGTCGGACACTGAAGCTTTCTTT
CASSHNRGSDTEAFF
>TRBD2|TRBJ2-3|TRBV3-1/TRBV3-2|NA
TGTGCCAGCAGCTTGCTAGCGGGGGGTGAAGATACGCAGTATTTT
CASSLLAGGEDTQYF
>NA|TRBJ1-5|TRBV18|NA
TGTGCCAGCTCACGAGGGGGGGGGATGGAGCCCCAGCATTTT
CASSRGGGMEPQHF
>NA|TRBJ1-4|TRBV2|NA
TGTGCCAGCAGTTACAGTGCAACTAATGAAAAACTGTTTTTT
CASSYSATNEKLFF